In its sample, the clone carrying this T cell receptor (beta chain) was seen once. Its antigen is as yet unknown. Trimming pared 5 bases from V and 6 bases from J, leaving 8 bases between. The CDR3 runs to 12 residues. CDR1 and CDR2 (germline): GTSNPN, SVGIG (reference sequence). This sample stems from a study of T cell responses to AZD1222 COVID-19 vaccine. Study observations and caveats: Mapped onto spike, vaccine-associated CD4 TCRs spanned it and were dominant at 160-218 and 743-854. Clonal diversity may have been underestimated, and the donors were mostly white British, with more females than males. Repertoire sampling was restricted to post-peak T cell response timepoints. At study baseline, merely six AZD1222 recipients were seropositive.

Clones were sequenced by immunoSEQ multiplex PCR, and TCRdb holds only the in-frame ones, with some missing. Among under 150,000 clones listed, roughly 90% were seen once. This receptor was taken from an adult who received the AZD1222 COVID-19 vaccine. The J gene is TRBJ1-6, the V gene TRBV30; unclear D gene. Here the sequenced sample was peripheral blood, taken 28 days after the second AZD1222 dose. CDR3 protein: CAWGRANSPLHF. CDR3 sequence (DNA): TGTGCCTGGGGGAGGGCTAATTCACCCCTCCACTTT.